This T cell receptor (beta chain) stems from a study of CD8+ T cells in alopecia areata. Looking at the study overall: Tofacitinib was taken orally by treated patients, and the dose was 5 to 10 mg twice daily.

General observations from the study: Sharing of TCR sequences between patients (possibly for HLA-related reasons) was less clear than in mice. Lesional scalp exceeded normal scalp in clonality, especially in alopecia totalis/universalis.

This clone came up many times. Its antigen remains unidentified. RNA was isolated and reverse transcribed to cDNA, the sequencing template. Profiled with immunoSEQ multiplex PCR; TCRdb holds only in-frame clones, not every one. The data show under 250,000 clones, about 60% seen once. The V segment lost 7 bases and the J segment 4 bases; nucleotides outside the gene matches: 15. This CDR3 has 17 residues. Per the germline V gene, CDR1 is SGHNT and CDR2 is YYREEE (reference sequence). The study team obtained lesional scalp punch biopsies and peripheral blood from alopecia areata patients. The chain is built from TRBV5-4 and TRBJ2-1, with 9 bases matching TRBD2. This clonotype was sampled from a human donor with alopecia areata. This material consisted of CD4+ T cells sorted from blood, taken at week 0. The CDR3 reads CASESRGSGGLYNEQFF. CDR3 DNA sequence: TGTGCCAGCGAATCACGGGGTAGCGGGGGACTATACAATGAGCAGTTCTTC.